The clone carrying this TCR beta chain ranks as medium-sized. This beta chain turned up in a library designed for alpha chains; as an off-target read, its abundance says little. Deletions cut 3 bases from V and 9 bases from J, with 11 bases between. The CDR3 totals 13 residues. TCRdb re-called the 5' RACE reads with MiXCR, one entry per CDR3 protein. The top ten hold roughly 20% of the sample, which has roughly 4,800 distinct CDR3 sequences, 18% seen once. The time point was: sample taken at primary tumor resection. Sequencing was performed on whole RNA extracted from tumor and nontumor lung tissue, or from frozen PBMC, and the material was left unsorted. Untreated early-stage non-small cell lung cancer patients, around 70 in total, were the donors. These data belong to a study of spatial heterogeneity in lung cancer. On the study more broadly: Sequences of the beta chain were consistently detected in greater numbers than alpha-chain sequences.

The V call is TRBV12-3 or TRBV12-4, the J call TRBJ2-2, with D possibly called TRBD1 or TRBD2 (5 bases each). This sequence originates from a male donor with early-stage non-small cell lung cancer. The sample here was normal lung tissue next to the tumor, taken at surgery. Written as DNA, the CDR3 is TGTGCCAGCAGTTTGGGACCAGACAGGGAGCTGTTTTTT. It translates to CASSLGPDRELFF.